These 28 T cell receptor beta chains share one sample of origin, sequenced in a study of metastatic and nonmetastatic thyroid tumors. Patients were all untreated before their thyroid surgery. From the PCR reads, TCRdb re-called clones with MiXCR. The profile shows about 93,000 clones, around 9.2% of them singletons. The sequenced sample consisted of blood. The receptors stem from a female donor with papillary thyroid cancer or a benign thyroid nodule (not recorded which). Some clones in this sample may be carry-over from other donors' samples.

This clone was counted only a few times. The genes are TRBV28 and TRBJ2-7, with a weak D call TRBD1 (6 bases). The V end lost 7 bases, the J end lost 4 bases, and 14 bases lay between the germline ends. This CDR3 has 13 amino acids. Germline CDR1 MDHEN, CDR2 SYDVKM. The CDR3 DNA follows: TGTGCCAGCACCATCGGACAGATTTACGAGCAGTACTTC. This translates into CASTIGQIYEQYF. The entire variable domain, with the rest obtained from reference TRBV28 and TRBJ2-7, is as follows: DVKVTQSSRYLVKRTGEKVFLECVQDMDHENMFWYRQDPGLGLRLIYFSYDVKMKEKGDIPEGYSVSREKKERFSLILESASTNQTSMYLCASTIGQIYEQYFGPGTRLTVT.

This clone was counted a few times. This may arise from a read error, as a much more abundant clone is one base away. The V gene is TRBV27, the J gene TRBJ2-7; D is possibly TRBD2 (7 bases). Germline V gives CDR1 MNHEY, CDR2 SMNVEV (reference sequence). This CDR3 is built from 15 residues. Trimming stripped 6 bases from V and 5 bases from J, with 20 bases between. The CDR3 DNA follows: TGTGCCAGCAGGGGGGGGGGGGCTGTGATGCACGAGCAGTACTTC. Translation gives CASRGGGAVMHEQYF.

In this sample, this clone turned up many times. The rearrangement links TRBV6-1 to TRBJ2-2, with TRBD1 identical over 9 bases. The CDR3 covers 15 residues. CDR1 is MNHNS and CDR2 is SASEGT in the germline V gene. The J segment lost 0 bases and the V segment lost 6 bases, leaving 2 bases of the junction unmatched. The CDR3 spells CASSRDRANTGELFF. For the CDR3, the DNA is TGTGCCAGCAGCCGGGACAGGGCGAACACCGGGGAGCTGTTTTTT.

The chain carries TRBV6-1 and TRBJ2-7, with TRBD2 identical over 10 bases. The V segment lost 0 bases and the J segment 4 bases; nucleotides outside the gene matches: 3. The CDR3 runs 15 residues. In germline, CDR1 is MNHNS, CDR2 SASEGT. The CDR3 DNA sequence: TGTGCCAGCAGTGAAGCTAGCGGGGGGAGTTACGAGCAGTACTTC. Its translation is CASSEASGGSYEQYF.

As for this clone: A read error may explain this, as a much larger clone is one base away. V is TRBV9 and J is TRBJ2-5; maybe TRBD1 (6 bases). CDR1 and CDR2 (germline): SGDLS, YYNGEE. This CDR3 has 15 amino acids. Trimming removed 0 bases at V and 7 bases at J, with 16 bases between. CDR3 region: CASSVGFDVGGTQYF. Written as DNA, the CDR3 is TGTGCCAGCAGCGTAGGGTTTGATGTAGGGGGGACCCAGTACTTC. Looking up the rest from reference TRBV9 and TRBJ2-5 gives the full variable domain: DSGVTQTPKHLITATGQRVTLRCSPRSGDLSVYWYQQSLDQGLQFLIQYYNGEERAKGNILERFSAQQFPDLHSELNLSSLELGDSALYFCASSVGFDVGGTQYFGPGTRLLVL.

This clone was detected once. The chain uses TRBV19 and TRBJ2-2, with TRBD1 identical over 8 bases. CDR3 length: 15 residues. V shed 4 bases, J shed 8 bases, and the junction held 9 bases outside the gene matches. Germline values: CDR1 LNHDA, CDR2 SQIVND (reference sequence). Written as DNA, the CDR3 is TGTGCCAGTAGTACCGGACAGGGTAAATCAGGGGAGCTGTTTTTT. Protein product: CASSTGQGKSGELFF.

This clone was recorded many times. The genes are TRBV7-2 and TRBJ2-1; D ambiguous. V dropped 0 bases and J dropped 7 bases, with 7 bases sitting between them. Germline assignment: CDR1 SGHTA and CDR2 FQGNSA. The CDR3 runs 13 residues. CDR3 residues: CASSLASLNEQFF. Here the CDR3 DNA reads TGTGCCAGCAGCTTAGCGTCCCTTAATGAGCAGTTCTTC.

The chain joins TRBV20-1 to TRBJ1-6, with 8 bases aligning to TRBD1. The trim removed 6 bases at V and 6 bases at J, leaving 16 bases unmatched. CDR3 length equals 17 residues. CDR1 and CDR2 from the germline V gene are DFQATT and SNEGSKA (reference sequence). The CDR3 DNA is TGCAGTGCCTCCGACAGGGGTCACTCGATTCTTAATTCACCCCTCCACTTT. It encodes CSASDRGHSILNSPLHF.

The chain combines TRBV20-1 with TRBJ2-7; 9 nucleotides align to TRBD1. Germline assignment: CDR1 DFQATT and CDR2 SNEGSKA (reference sequence). CDR3 length: 15 residues. With 4 bases clipped from V and 1 base from J, the junction kept 8 bases outside the gene matches. The CDR3 DNA follows: TGCAGTGCTATTACCGGGACAGGGACATCCTACGAGCAGTACTTC. Protein sequence: CSAITGTGTSYEQYF.

In this sample, this clone turned up a few times. Being one base from a much bigger clone, this may be a read error. The chain employs TRBV10-1 and TRBJ2-3, with no clear D. Germline CDR1 is WNHNN and CDR2 is SYGVQD (reference sequence). The CDR3 has 13 residues. The CDR3 DNA follows: TGCGCCGGCAGCGTAACTAGCACAGATACGCAGTATTTT. As protein: CAGSVTSTDTQYF.

This chain uses TRBV6-2 or TRBV6-3 with TRBJ1-6; possible D gene TRBD1, 5 bases. Trimming left V 7 bases short and J 5 bases short, with 27 bases between. Germline loops: CDR1 MNHEY, CDR2 SVGEGT. This CDR3 is built from 19 residues. This CDR3 reads CASNRRFGGGQENNSPLHF. CDR3 DNA: TGTGCCAGCAACCGGCGCTTCGGGGGTGGCCAGGAGAATAATTCACCCCTCCACTTT.

This clone was counted many times. The chain is built from TRBV11-3 and TRBJ2-2; unclear D gene. The germline V gene encodes CDR1 SGHNT and CDR2 YENEEA. This CDR3 has 15 amino acids. Deletions cut 1 base from V and 4 bases from J, with 10 bases between. The CDR3 coding sequence is TGTGCCAGCAGCTTAGGCGAGGTCAGCACCGGGGAGCTGTTTTTT. It encodes CASSLGEVSTGELFF.

The chain employs TRBV15 and TRBJ1-5; 7 bases fit TRBD1. After removal of 3 bases from V and 7 bases from J, the junction contained 6 bases not matched to a gene. Germline-derived CDR1 and CDR2 are LNHNV and YYDKDF (reference sequence). This CDR3 spans 14 amino acids. CDR3 amino acids: CATSSDREGQPQHF. The CDR3 DNA reads TGTGCCACCAGCAGCGACAGGGAGGGACAGCCCCAGCATTTT. The full variable domain, with the rest looked up from reference TRBV15 and TRBJ1-5, is DAMVIQNPRYQVTQFGKPVTLSCSQTLNHNVMYWYQQKSSQAPKLLFHYYDKDFNNEADTPDNFQSRRPNTSFCFLDIRSPGLGDTAMYLCATSSDREGQPQHFGDGTRLSIL.

In this sample, this clone turned up many times. This sequence joins TRBV19 and TRBJ1-1, with a tentative D call TRBD1 (6 bases). Germline values: CDR1 LNHDA, CDR2 SQIVND (reference sequence). The CDR3 runs to 14 residues. Trimming cost V 5 bases and J 7 bases, with 17 bases left between them. CDR3 loop: CASSGTGQTSEAFF. In DNA form, the CDR3 reads TGTGCCAGTAGTGGGACTGGACAGACGAGTGAAGCTTTCTTT.

This clone was observed many times. The V call is TRBV25-1, the J call TRBJ2-3; no clear D. V was pared by 2 bases and J by 4 bases, with 4 bases between. The CDR3 is made up of 12 amino acids. The germline CDR1 and CDR2 sequences are MGHDK and SYGVNS. In nucleotides, the CDR3 is TGTGCCAGCAGTGAAGGGGCAGATACGCAGTATTTT. Translation gives CASSEGADTQYF.

This clone was observed at least ten times. The V and J genes are TRBV28 and TRBJ1-2; possible D gene TRBD1, 5 bases. This CDR3 region has 13 residues. Trimming stripped 3 bases from V and 2 bases from J, with 7 bases between. The V gene's germline CDR1 is MDHEN and CDR2 SYDVKM. The CDR3 bases are TGTGCCAGCAGTTTGGGGGGAAACTATGGCTACACCTTC. It yields the protein CASSLGGNYGYTF.

This clone has at least ten counts. This sequence joins TRBV4-2 and TRBJ1-6; tentative D call: TRBD1 (6 bases). Trimming removed 5 bases from V and 2 bases from J, with 16 bases in between. This CDR3 comprises 17 residues. From germline, CDR1 is LGHNA and CDR2 YNFKEQ. The CDR3 sequence is CASSEGGGATYNSPLHF. CDR3 nucleotide sequence: TGTGCCAGCAGCGAAGGCGGGGGGGCAACCTATAATTCACCCCTCCACTTT.

This clone was observed many times. This rearrangement joins TRBV4-2 to TRBJ2-1, with 11 bases that match TRBD2. The CDR3 is made up of 14 amino acids. The germline V gene has CDR1 LGHNA and CDR2 YNFKEQ. Trimming took 4 bases from V and 8 from J; bases not matched to a gene: 4. The CDR3 sequence is CASSLTSGVDEQFF. The CDR3 DNA sequence: TGTGCCAGCAGCCTGACTAGCGGGGTAGATGAGCAGTTCTTC.

This sequence joins TRBV30 and TRBJ1-1, with no clear D. CDR3 length: 14 residues. Germline-derived CDR1 and CDR2 are GTSNPN and SVGIG (reference sequence). V shed 0 bases and J shed 1 base, with 9 bases lying between them. CDR3 sequence reads: CAWSVMRGNTEAFF. As DNA, the CDR3 is TGTGCCTGGAGTGTTATGCGGGGGAACACTGAAGCTTTCTTT.

The table lists this clone with many counts. The rearrangement joins TRBV27 to TRBJ2-7; no reliable D call. The CDR3 is 13 amino acids. Per germline, CDR1 MNHEY and CDR2 SMNVEV (reference sequence). The V end was cut by 4 bases, the J end by 2 bases, with 9 bases between. CDR3 in DNA: TGTGCCAGCAGTTCGACGGTAACCTACGAGCAGTACTTC. Translation gives CASSSTVTYEQYF.

The chain uses TRBV5-5 and TRBJ1-1; tentatively, D is TRBD1 (5 bases). Trimming took off 2 bases at V and 2 bases at J, with 7 bases between the two ends. The CDR3 has 13 amino acids. The germline CDR1 and CDR2 sequences are SGHKS and YYEKEE (reference sequence). CDR3 sequence (DNA): TGTGCCAGCAGCTTCCAGGGTAACACTGAAGCTTTCTTT. Translation: CASSFQGNTEAFF.

The rearrangement joins TRBV19 to TRBJ2-7, with D perhaps matching TRBD2 (5 bases). The CDR3 extends over 12 amino acids. Germline lookup yields CDR1 LNHDA and CDR2 SQIVND (reference sequence). V shed 3 bases and J shed 5 bases, with 8 bases lying between them. The CDR3 region is CASSMSGDEQYF. The CDR3 coding sequence is TGTGCCAGTAGTATGAGCGGCGACGAGCAGTACTTC. The whole variable domain, remainder taken from reference TRBV19 and TRBJ2-7, is DGGITQSPKYLFRKEGQNVTLSCEQNLNHDAMYWYRQDPGQGLRLIYYSQIVNDFQKGDIAEGYSVSREKKESFPLTVTSAQKNPTAFYLCASSMSGDEQYFGPGTRLTVT.

This clone was seen ten or more times. The gene calls are TRBV10-1 and TRBJ2-3; the match to TRBD1 covers 9 bases. V shed 8 bases, J shed 6 bases, and the junction held 6 bases outside the gene matches. The CDR3 runs to 13 residues. Germline V gene sequence: CDR1 WNHNN, CDR2 SYGVQD (reference sequence). The DNA of the CDR3 is TGCGCCAGCGGAGTACAGGGGGCCGATACGCAGTATTTT. Protein product: CASGVQGADTQYF.

The rearrangement links TRBV19 to TRBJ1-5; the D is unclear. The V gene lost 3 bases and the J gene lost 0 bases, with 15 bases spanning the gap. The CDR3 has 17 residues. Germline V gives CDR1 LNHDA, CDR2 SQIVND (reference sequence). CDR3 DNA: TGTGCCAGTAGTATTTCCCTTGGGCAGCATAGCAATCAGCCCCAGCATTTT. It is translated as CASSISLGQHSNQPQHF.

The chain has TRBV27 and TRBJ1-1; 9 nucleotides line up with TRBD1. V lost 7 bases and J lost 0; bases outside the gene matches: 12. This CDR3 is built from 17 residues. Per germline, CDR1 MNHEY and CDR2 SMNVEV (reference sequence). CDR3 bases: TGTGCCAGCAACCCGGGACAGGGTGCTCCCGTGAACACTGAAGCTTTCTTT. Translating gives CASNPGQGAPVNTEAFF.

Only a few counts were recorded for this clone. It may be a read error: a sequence one base away is much more abundant. This chain links TRBV9 with TRBJ2-7; D is possibly TRBD1 (6 bases). Trimming left V 3 bases short and J 9 bases short, with 13 bases between. The CDR3 covers 12 residues. The germline V gene encodes CDR1 SGDLS and CDR2 YYNGEE. In DNA, the CDR3 is TGTGCCAGCAGCGGACAAAGGACAGTGCAGTACTTC. It specifies CASSGQRTVQYF.

This clone was seen more than once but under ten times. This sequence may be a read error, since a much larger clone differs from it by one base. The V and J genes are TRBV10-2 and TRBJ1-2, with D possibly TRBD1 on 6 matching bases. This CDR3 region has 14 residues. Deletions cut 5 bases from V and 8 bases from J, with 18 bases between. Germline CDR1 is WSHSY and CDR2 is SAAADI. This CDR3 reads CASSTEGGTSGYTF. As DNA, the CDR3 is TGCGCCAGCAGTACTGAGGGAGGGACATCCGGCTACACCTTC.

At least ten counts were recorded for this clone. The chain has TRBV19 and TRBJ2-5; D remains unclear. The CDR3 extends over 14 amino acids. V was cut by 4 bases and J by 2 bases, with 11 bases left in between. Germline CDR1 LNHDA, CDR2 SQIVND (reference sequence). The CDR3 DNA is TGTGCCAGTAGTAACCGGCGGATTCAAGAGACCCAGTACTTC. Its protein is CASSNRRIQETQYF.